Listed below are T cell receptor beta chains from one sample, sequenced in a study of blood T cell repertoires in COVID-19. TCRdb keeps only in-frame clones here, not all; method: immunoSEQ multiplex PCR. This table has fewer than 120,000 clones, 70% to 90% appearing once. Material for sequencing was peripheral blood. These receptors were collected from a human donor in a cohort sampled during active COVID-19. Both conserved end residues are part of each CDR3. The D gene is left open where the match is weak. Clone size is not always given. Where it is, it says once, few, many or a class for expanded clones.

-,-,TRBJ2-3,TRBV24-1,TGTGCCACCAGTGATAGGACAGCCGACACAGATACGCAGTATTTT,CATSDRTADTDTQYF
-,-,TRBJ1-1,TRBV20-1,TGCAGTGCTAGTCAACAGGGACGGTCTGAAGCTTTCTTT,CSASQQGRSEAFF
-,few,TRBJ1-5,TRBV7-8,TGTGCCAGCAGCTTTAACAGGGATATCAATCAGCCCCAGCATTTT,CASSFNRDINQPQHF
TRBD2,-,TRBJ2-2,TRBV7-9,TGTGCCAGCGTTGGACTAGCGGGACGGGGCGGGGAGCTGTTTTTT,CASVGLAGRGGELFF
-,-,TRBJ1-3,TRBV5-4,TGTGCCAGCAGCTCGCAGGGCTCCATGTCTGGAAACACCATATATTTT,CASSSQGSMSGNTIYF
-,-,TRBJ2-7,TRBV30,TGTGCCTGGAGTGCAGGGGCCCCCTCCTACGAGCAGTACTTC,CAWSAGAPSYEQYF
TRBD2,-,TRBJ2-7,TRBV28,TGTGCCAGCAGTCTCCTAGCGGGATTAGCCGAGCAGTACTTC,CASSLLAGLAEQYF
-,once,TRBJ1-1,TRBV30,TGTGCCTGGAGTGTGGGGCGGTCTAGTATGAACACTGAAGCTTTCTTT,CAWSVGRSSMNTEAFF
-,-,TRBJ2-5,TRBV7-9,TGTGCCAGCAGCTTATCGGGAGCTGAGACCCAGTACTTC,CASSLSGAETQYF
-,-,TRBJ2-7,TRBV29-1,TGCAGCGGGGCGAGCTCCTACGAGCAGTACTTC,CSGASSYEQYF
-,-,TRBJ2-1,TRBV6-2/TRBV6-3,TGTGCCAGCAGTTACTGGCGGATCTCCTACAATGAGCAGTTCTTC,CASSYWRISYNEQFF
-,-,TRBJ2-5,TRBV30,TGTGCCTGGAGTGTACGGTACAGAGCACAAGAGACCCAGTACTTC,CAWSVRYRAQETQYF
-,-,TRBJ2-7,TRBV24-1,TGTGCCACCAGTGAAAAATCGGGACTCGTGAGCTCCTACGAGCAGTACTTC,CATSEKSGLVSSYEQYF
-,-,TRBJ2-1,TRBV18,TGTGCCAGCTCACCAAGTAAACAGGGTTACAATGAGCAGTTCTTC,CASSPSKQGYNEQFF
TRBD1,-,TRBJ2-5,TRBV5-6,TGTGCCAGCAGCTTGGGCAGAGGACAGGGGGAACAAGAGACCCAGTACTTC,CASSLGRGQGEQETQYF
-,-,TRBJ2-7,TRBV13,TGTGCCAGCACCAAACTTAACTCCTACGAGCAGTACTTC,CASTKLNSYEQYF
-,once,TRBJ1-1,TRBV7-6,TGTGCCAGCAGCTTAGTGGGCGACAGTGAAGCTTTCTTT,CASSLVGDSEAFF
-,-,TRBJ2-5,TRBV6-5,TGTGCCAGCAGTTACTCTGGGCCCGGAGAGACCCAGTACTTC,CASSYSGPGETQYF
-,-,TRBJ1-5,TRBV28,TGTGCCAGCAGTTTGGGGGCGGACAATCAGCCCCAGCATTTT,CASSLGADNQPQHF
TRBD1,-,TRBJ1-1,TRBV7-9,TGTGCCAGCAGCTTTTTCACACAGGGGCAGAACACTGAAGCTTTCTTT,CASSFFTQGQNTEAFF
-,few,TRBJ1-5,TRBV5-8,TGTGCCAGCAGCTGGAGATATACGTTGGATTTT,CASSWRYTLDF
-,-,TRBJ1-4,TRBV3-1/TRBV3-2,TGTGCCAGCAGCACCAGCGTTGGGAGGTCTAATGAAAAACTGTTTTTT,CASSTSVGRSNEKLFF